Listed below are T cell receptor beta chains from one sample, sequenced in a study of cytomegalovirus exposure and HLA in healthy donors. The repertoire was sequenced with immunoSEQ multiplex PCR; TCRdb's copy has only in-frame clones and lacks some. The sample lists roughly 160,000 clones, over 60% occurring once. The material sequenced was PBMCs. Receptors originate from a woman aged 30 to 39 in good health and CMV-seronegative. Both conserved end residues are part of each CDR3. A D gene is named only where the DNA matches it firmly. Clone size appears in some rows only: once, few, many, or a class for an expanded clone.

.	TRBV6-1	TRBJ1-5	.	TGTGCCAGCAGTGAAGGGGCCAGCTACAATCAGCCCCAGCATTTT	CASSEGASYNQPQHF
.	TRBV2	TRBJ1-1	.	TGTGCCAGCAGTGTCGGCAGGATGAACACTGAAGCTTTCTTT	CASSVGRMNTEAFF
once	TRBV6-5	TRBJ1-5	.	TGTGCCAGCAGAAGGACAGAAAATAGCAATCAGCCCCAGCATTTT	CASRRTENSNQPQHF
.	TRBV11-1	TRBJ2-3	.	TGTGCCAGCAGCCCCGGGACTCCGATCACAGATACGCAGTATTTT	CASSPGTPITDTQYF
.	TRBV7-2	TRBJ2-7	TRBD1	TGTGCCAGCAGCTTAGCCTACAGGGGGATGGACGAGCAGTACTTC	CASSLAYRGMDEQYF
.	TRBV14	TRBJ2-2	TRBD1	TGTGCCAGCAGCCAACGTTTCAGGGGGCAGGCCGGGGAGCTGTTTTTT	CASSQRFRGQAGELFF
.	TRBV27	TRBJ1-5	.	TGTGCCAGCAGTCTTGGCTTGGCCAGCAATCAGCCCCAGCATTTT	CASSLGLASNQPQHF
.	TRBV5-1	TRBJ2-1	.	TGCGCCAGCAATGCGGGCTCCTACAATGAGCAGTTCTTC	CASNAGSYNEQFF
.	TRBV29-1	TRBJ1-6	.	TGCAGCGCCCAGGGGTCTACAGAGAATTCACCCCTCCACTTT	CSAQGSTENSPLHF
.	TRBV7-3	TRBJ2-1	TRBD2	TGTGCCAGCAGCATCCTAGCGGGAGGGCCTTATGAGCAGTTCTTC	CASSILAGGPYEQFF
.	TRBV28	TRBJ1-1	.	TGTGCCAGCAGTCACCCGCCTAGGCGGAACACTGATGCTTTCTTT	CASSHPPRRNTDAFF
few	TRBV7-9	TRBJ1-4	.	TGTGCCAGCAGCTTTGGCCAATCAACTAATGAAAAACTGTTTTTT	CASSFGQSTNEKLFF
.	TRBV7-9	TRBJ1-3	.	TGTGCCAGCAGCTTAGGACAGTTACGCAGGTTCGCTGGAAACACCATATATTTT	CASSLGQLRRFAGNTIYF
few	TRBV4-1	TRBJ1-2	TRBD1	TGCGCCAGCAGCCAAGTATCGACAGGGGGCTATGGCTACACCTTC	CASSQVSTGGYGYTF
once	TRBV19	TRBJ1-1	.	TGTGCCAGTAGTATAGATCGGGGTGAGACTGAAGCTTTCTTT	CASSIDRGETEAFF
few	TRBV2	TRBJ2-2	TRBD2	TGTGCCAGCAGTGAACTAGCGGGGCACGGTGGGGAGCTGTTTTTT	CASSELAGHGGELFF